This T cell receptor (beta chain) was recorded in a study of OX40 agonist ivuxolimab in advanced cancers. Study-level background: Dose-escalation patients had hepatocellular carcinoma, melanoma, renal cell or head and neck cancer. Prior anti-PD-1, anti-PD-L1 or anti-CTLA-4 therapy did not bar entry, and approximately 40% had some.

This CDR3 contains 13 residues. V shed 5 bases, J shed 6 bases, and the junction held 6 bases outside the gene matches. Germline-derived CDR1 and CDR2 are MNHEY and SMNVEV (reference sequence). Assay used: immunoSEQ multiplex PCR; TCRdb lists only in-frame clones, some missing. Found here are about 32,000 clones, approximately 90% of them singletons; the top ten hold about 30%. Regarding this clone: The antigen is not known.

Regarding the study as a whole: Near-lowest levels of clonal expansion characterized partial responders at 0.1-3.0 mg/kg. In general, CD8+ T cells held more expanded clones than CD4+ did, on average.

This specimen was CD4+ or CD8+ T cells sorted from blood, taken in a trial of the OX40 agonist ivuxolimab. This TCR was sampled from an adult with an advanced solid tumor such as melanoma, head and neck, liver or kidney cancer. This chain links TRBV27 with TRBJ2-7, with 8 bases lining up with TRBD2. CDR3 sequence (DNA): TGTGCCAGCAGTGTCGGGGGGGCGTCCGAGCAGTACTTC. Amino acid sequence: CASSVGGASEQYF.